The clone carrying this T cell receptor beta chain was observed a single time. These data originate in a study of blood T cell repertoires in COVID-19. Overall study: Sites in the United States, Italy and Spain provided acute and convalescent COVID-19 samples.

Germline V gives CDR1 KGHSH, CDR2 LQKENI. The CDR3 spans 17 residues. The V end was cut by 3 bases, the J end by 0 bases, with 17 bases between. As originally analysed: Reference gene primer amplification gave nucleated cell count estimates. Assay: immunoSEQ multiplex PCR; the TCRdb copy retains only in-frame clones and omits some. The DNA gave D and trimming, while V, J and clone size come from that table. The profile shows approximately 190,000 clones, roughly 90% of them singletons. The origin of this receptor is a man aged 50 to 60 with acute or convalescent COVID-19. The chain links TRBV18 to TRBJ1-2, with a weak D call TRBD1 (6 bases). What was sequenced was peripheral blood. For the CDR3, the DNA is TGTGCCAGCTCACCCGGGACAAATAACTTAGCTAACTATGGCTACACCTTC. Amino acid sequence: CASSPGTNNLANYGYTF.